This T cell receptor beta chain was identified during a study of response to subunit inactivated influenza vaccine. General study findings and limits: Authors suggested seasonal influenza vaccinations each recruit few new T cells.

Germline loops: CDR1 MNHNS, CDR2 SASEGT. Germline trimming cut 6 bases from V and 3 bases from J; bases unmatched to any gene: 11. The CDR3 contains 16 residues. TCRdb itself ran the RT-PCR reads through MiXCR, one entry per CDR3 protein. The table lists under 800,000 distinct CDR3 sequences, approximately 15% of them singletons. This clonotype was counted a few times. Its matching antigen is unknown. The receptor comes from a man in his fifties or sixties who received an inactivated influenza vaccine. The specimen was PBMCs from blood, collected around two weeks before vaccination. The gene calls are TRBV6-1 and TRBJ1-1; the match to TRBD1 covers 9 bases. CDR3 nucleotide sequence: TGTGCCAGCAGCCCCGGACAGGGGTTGGGGGACACTGAAGCTTTCTTT. As protein: CASSPGQGLGDTEAFF.